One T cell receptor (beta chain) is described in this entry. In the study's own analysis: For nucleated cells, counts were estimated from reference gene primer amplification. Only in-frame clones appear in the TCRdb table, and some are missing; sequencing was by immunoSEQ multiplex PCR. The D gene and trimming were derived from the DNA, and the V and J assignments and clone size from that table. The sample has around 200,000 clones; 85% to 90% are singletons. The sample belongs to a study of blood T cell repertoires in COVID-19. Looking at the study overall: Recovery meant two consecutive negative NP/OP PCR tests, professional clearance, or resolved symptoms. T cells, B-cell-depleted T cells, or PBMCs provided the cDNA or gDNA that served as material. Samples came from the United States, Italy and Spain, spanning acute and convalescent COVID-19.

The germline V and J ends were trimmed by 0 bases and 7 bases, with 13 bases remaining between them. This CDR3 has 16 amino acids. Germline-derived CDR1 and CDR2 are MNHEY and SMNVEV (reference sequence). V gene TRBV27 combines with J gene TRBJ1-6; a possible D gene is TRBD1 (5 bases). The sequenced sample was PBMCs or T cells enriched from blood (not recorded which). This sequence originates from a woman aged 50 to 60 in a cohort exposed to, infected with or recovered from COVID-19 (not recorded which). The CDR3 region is CASSLSGWQGNSPLHF. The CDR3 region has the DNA TGTGCCAGCAGTTTATCGGGTTGGCAGGGCAATTCACCCCTCCACTTT.